This T cell receptor (beta chain) is drawn from a study of Tregs in tolerant kidney transplant recipients. General study results and limits: Tolerant patients' donor-specific Tregs expanded beyond overall Tregs, suggesting antigen-driven growth.

Regarding this clone: Antigen: not known.

Method: immunoSEQ multiplex PCR; TCRdb's copy keeps in-frame clones and lacks some. The table lists nearly 50,000 clones, approximately 89% of them singletons. The CDR3 has 16 amino acids. Germline values: CDR1 LGHNA, CDR2 YSLEER. With 2 bases removed from V and 5 bases from J, the gap between germline ends came to 18 bases. Mixed chimerism was transient after nonmyeloablative marrow transplants from related graft donors. The sample consisted of CD8+ T cells from blood (PBMCs), taken 12 months after the transplant. This TCR came from a human patient who received a combined kidney and bone marrow transplant. Some T cells may be graft donor cells. The J gene is TRBJ1-2, the V gene TRBV4-3; D is undetermined. The CDR3 protein is CASSQILRRLNYGYTF. DNA of the CDR3: TGCGCCAGCAGCCAAATCTTACGCAGGCTGAATTATGGCTACACCTTC.